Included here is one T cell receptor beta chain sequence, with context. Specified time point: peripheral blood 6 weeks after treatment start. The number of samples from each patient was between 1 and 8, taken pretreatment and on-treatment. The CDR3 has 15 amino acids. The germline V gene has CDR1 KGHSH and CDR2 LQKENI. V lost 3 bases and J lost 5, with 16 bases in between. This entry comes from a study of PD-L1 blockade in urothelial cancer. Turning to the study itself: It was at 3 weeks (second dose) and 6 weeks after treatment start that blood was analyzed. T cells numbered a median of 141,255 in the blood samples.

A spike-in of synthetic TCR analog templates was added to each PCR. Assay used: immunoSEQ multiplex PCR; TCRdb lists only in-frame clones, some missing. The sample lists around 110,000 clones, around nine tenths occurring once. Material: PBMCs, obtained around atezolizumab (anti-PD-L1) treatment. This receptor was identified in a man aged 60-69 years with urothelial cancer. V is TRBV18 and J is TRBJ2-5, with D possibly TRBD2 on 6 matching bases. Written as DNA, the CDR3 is TGTGCCAGCTCACCGTCCGGCGGGAATAAGGAGACCCAGTACTTC. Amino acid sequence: CASSPSGGNKETQYF.